This TCR beta chain was found in a study of blood T cell repertoires in COVID-19. Whole-study context: There were acute and convalescent COVID-19 samples, and they came from the United States, Italy and Spain. In each case, the material was cDNA or gDNA derived from T cells, B-cell-depleted T cells, or PBMCs.

Original processing methods: Estimation of nucleated cell counts relied on the amplification of reference gene primers. Assay: immunoSEQ multiplex PCR; the TCRdb copy retains only in-frame clones and omits some. V and J calls and clone size are as listed in that table; D and trimming were resolved from the DNA. The table shows tens of thousands of clones, with roughly 84% occurring only once. The CDR3 length is 15 residues. Germline lookup yields CDR1 SGDLS and CDR2 YYNGEE. V lost 3 bases to trimming and J lost 3 bases; unmatched junction nucleotides: 8. This clone was observed a few times. The clonotype comes from a man between 65 and 85 years old with active COVID-19. J is TRBJ2-7 and V is TRBV9; 8 bases line up with TRBD2. The specimen was peripheral blood. CDR3 loop: CASSATAGADYEQYF. In nucleotides, the CDR3 is TGTGCCAGCAGCGCTACAGCGGGAGCCGACTACGAGCAGTACTTC.